The sequence of this T cell receptor (beta chain) was determined in a study of T cells in Graves' hyperthyroidism and ophthalmopathy. This clonotype was detected only a few times. The germline V gene encodes CDR1 MNHEY and CDR2 SVGEGT. Trimming removed 5 bases from V and 3 bases from J, with 17 bases in between. CDR3 length: 15 residues. Amplification of TCR beta CDR3 regions was performed using RNA transcripts as template. HTBI primers were the set used in a first-round RT-PCR of the TCR CDR3. TCRdb re-called the multiplex PCR reads through MiXCR, storing one row per CDR3 protein. The sample lists approximately 620,000 distinct CDR3 sequences, about a sixth occurring once. Exclusion criteria comprised uncontrolled infection, other autoimmune disease, pregnancy or lactation. PBMCs were collected from a roughly 10 ml volume of fresh peripheral blood.

This TCR came from a woman aged 40 to 55 with Graves' ophthalmopathy. The chain joins TRBV6-2 or TRBV6-3 to TRBJ2-7; tentatively, D is TRBD1 (5 bases). The source material was blood. Written as DNA, the CDR3 is TGTGCCAGCAGTAGGGGTCCAGGAGAAAACTACGAGCAGTACTTC. Protein product: CASSRGPGENYEQYF.